Each of the 9 T cell receptor beta chains below was sequenced from the same sample in a study of technical replicates of blood from several donors. Sequencing was performed with immunoSEQ multiplex PCR; in TCRdb, only in-frame clones are kept and a portion is missing. In the table there are tens of thousands of clones, more than 75% of which are singletons. Input material: PBMCs. Receptors originate from a human donor in good health. Some clones in this sample may be carry-over from other donors' samples.

This clone was detected only once. This rearrangement joins TRBV4-2 to TRBJ1-1, with 7 bases that match TRBD1. Germline assignment: CDR1 LGHNA and CDR2 YNFKEQ. The J segment lost 3 bases and the V segment lost 4 bases, leaving 11 bases of the junction unmatched. This CDR3 is built from 16 residues. The CDR3 DNA follows: TGTGCCAGCAGCCGCCTACAGGGGACGATTGACACTGAAGCTTTCTTT. Its protein product is CASSRLQGTIDTEAFF.

This rearrangement joins TRBV9 to TRBJ2-3, with a possible D match to TRBD2 (5 bases). The V end lost 0 bases, the J end lost 0 bases, and 5 bases lay between the germline ends. This CDR3 has 14 residues. Germline CDR1 and CDR2: SGDLS and YYNGEE. The CDR3 is CASSVGESTDTQYF. In DNA form, the CDR3 reads TGTGCCAGCAGCGTAGGGGAGAGCACAGATACGCAGTATTTT.

The chain is built from TRBV10-2 and TRBJ2-7, with 12 bases identical to TRBD2. With V trimmed by 10 bases and J by 4 bases, 8 bases remained unmatched. Per germline, CDR1 WSHSY and CDR2 SAAADI. The CDR3 sequence is 14 residues long. CDR3 sequence: CATSSGRAGYEQYF. As DNA, the CDR3 is TGCGCCACCTCTAGCGGGAGGGCCGGGTACGAGCAGTACTTC.

V usage is TRBV5-4 and J usage is TRBJ1-4; D is perhaps TRBD1 (5 bases). The germline CDR1 and CDR2 sequences are SGHNT and YYREEE (reference sequence). The germline V and J ends were trimmed by 4 bases and 3 bases, with 16 bases remaining between them. This CDR3 has 16 amino acids. The DNA for the CDR3 is TGTGCCAGCAGCCTTCTTGCTGGGGGGGCTAATGAAAAACTGTTTTTT. The encoded protein is CASSLLAGGANEKLFF. Together with reference TRBV5-4 and TRBJ1-4, the CDR3 gives the full variable domain: ETGVTQSPTHLIKTRGQQVTLRCSSQSGHNTVSWYQQALGQGPQFIFQYYREEENGRGNFPPRFSGLQFPNYSSELNVNALELDDSALYLCASSLLAGGANEKLFFGSGTQLSVL.

The rearrangement links TRBV4-2 to TRBJ2-2; a possible D gene is TRBD2 (6 bases). Germline CDR1 reads LGHNA; CDR2 reads YNFKEQ. The CDR3 is made up of 18 amino acids. V lost 2 bases and J 6 bases, leaving 22 bases between the germline ends. CDR3 region: CASSQFPASDNPAGELFF. In DNA, the CDR3 is TGTGCCAGCAGCCAATTCCCAGCTAGCGATAACCCCGCCGGGGAGCTGTTTTTT.

V and J are TRBV9 and TRBJ1-5, with unresolved D. V was trimmed by 4 bases and J by 5 bases, leaving 10 bases between them. Germline loops: CDR1 SGDLS, CDR2 YYNGEE. The length of the CDR3 is 13 residues. CDR3 DNA sequence: TGTGCCAGCAGCAAAACGAGGGATCAGCCCCAGCATTTT. Amino acids: CASSKTRDQPQHF.

This sequence joins TRBV18 and TRBJ2-3, with D unclear. The CDR3 sequence is 12 residues long. Germline V gives CDR1 KGHSH, CDR2 LQKENI. V dropped 3 bases and J dropped 4 bases, with 5 bases sitting between them. The CDR3 DNA follows: TGTGCCAGCTCACCCTTCGCAGATACGCAGTATTTT. Protein product: CASSPFADTQYF.

The V gene is TRBV2, the J gene TRBJ1-4, with no clear D. Germline V CDR1 and CDR2: SNHLY, FYNNEI. V gave up 6 bases and J gave up 0 bases, with 11 bases separating them. The length of the CDR3 is 15 residues. For the CDR3, the DNA is TGTGCCAGCAGCCAAAGGGAGGCAACTAATGAAAAACTGTTTTTT. This codes for CASSQREATNEKLFF.

The chain carries TRBV30 and TRBJ2-3; TRBD1 might be the D (5 bases). This CDR3 is 13 amino acids long. V gave up 0 bases and J gave up 6 bases, with 10 bases separating them. Germline loops: CDR1 GTSNPN, CDR2 SVGIG (reference sequence). The CDR3 DNA sequence: TGTGCCTGGAGTGTAGGTGGGGCGGATACGCAGTATTTT. Residues: CAWSVGGADTQYF.